These 26 T cell receptor beta chains originate from one sample sequenced in a study of blood T cell repertoires in COVID-19. Assay: immunoSEQ multiplex PCR; the TCRdb copy retains only in-frame clones and omits some. The sample records about 140,000 clones, 88% being singletons. The sample taken for sequencing was peripheral blood. The receptors shown here come from a man in his fifties or sixties with active or convalescent COVID-19.

The chain combines TRBV4-2 with TRBJ2-1; tentative D call: TRBD1 (7 bases). Germline V gives CDR1 LGHNA, CDR2 YNFKEQ. CDR3 length: 14 residues. The V end was cut by 3 bases, the J end by 8 bases, with 14 bases between. CDR3 region: CASSQQGGGDEQFF. The CDR3 DNA reads TGTGCCAGCAGCCAGCAGGGGGGAGGCGATGAGCAGTTCTTC.

The chain recombines TRBV28 with TRBJ2-7; 9 bases map to TRBD1. This CDR3 region has 14 residues. Trimming cost V 2 bases and J 6 bases; bases outside gene matches: 5. Per germline, CDR1 MDHEN and CDR2 SYDVKM. The CDR3 protein is CASSLDGTGIEQYF. The CDR3 nucleotides read TGTGCCAGCAGTTTAGATGGGACAGGGATCGAGCAGTACTTC.

The genes are TRBV18 and TRBJ2-5; D uncertain. This CDR3 has 13 amino acids. V lost 3 bases and J 5 bases, leaving 10 bases between the germline ends. Germline lookup yields CDR1 KGHSH and CDR2 LQKENI. The CDR3 is CASSPSGTETQYF. DNA for the CDR3: TGTGCCAGCTCACCTTCCGGTACCGAGACCCAGTACTTC.

This chain joins TRBV24-1 and TRBJ1-5; 8 positions agree with TRBD1. Germline lookup yields CDR1 KGHDR and CDR2 SFDVKD. Trimming removed 5 bases from V and 6 bases from J; junction bases left unmatched: 8. The CDR3 has 15 residues. This chain's CDR3 is CATSARGQGVQPQHF. As DNA, the CDR3 is TGTGCCACCAGTGCCAGGGGGCAGGGCGTTCAGCCCCAGCATTTT.

The chain couples TRBV30 to TRBJ1-2; 10 positions match TRBD1. The CDR3 has 14 residues. Looked up from germline, CDR1 is GTSNPN and CDR2 is SVGIG (reference sequence). The junction had 3 bases not matched to a gene; V was cut back by 3 bases and J by 2 bases. The CDR3 DNA reads as TGTGCCTGGAGCGCGGACAGGGGGAACTATGGCTACACCTTC. Translation gives CAWSADRGNYGYTF.

V gene TRBV15 combines with J gene TRBJ1-5; unclear D gene. Trimming stripped 0 bases from V and 3 bases from J, with 6 bases between. Germline V gene sequence: CDR1 LNHNV, CDR2 YYDKDF (reference sequence). The CDR3 is 14 amino acids. Here the CDR3 DNA reads TGTGCCACCAGCAGAGACAGATACAATCAGCCCCAGCATTTT. Its translation: CATSRDRYNQPQHF.

This clone was seen a handful of times. Other DNA sequences from this sample encode an identical CDR3 as well. The V and J genes are TRBV3-1 (or the pseudogene TRBV3-2) and TRBJ1-1, with a weak D call TRBD1 (6 bases). V gave up 6 bases and J gave up 4 bases, with 6 bases separating them. Germline V CDR1 and CDR2: LGHDT, YNNKEL (reference sequence). There are 11 residues in the CDR3. Here the CDR3 reads CASRGGTEAFF. In nucleotides, the CDR3 is TGTGCCAGCAGAGGGGGCACTGAAGCTTTCTTT.

The chain is built from TRBV5-1 and TRBJ1-2; D is uncertain. Germline-derived CDR1 and CDR2 are SGHRS and YFSETQ. The CDR3 has 13 amino acids. V lost 0 bases to trimming and J lost 1 base, with 4 bases between them. The CDR3 loop reads CASSLDINYGYTF. The CDR3 nucleotides read TGCGCCAGCAGCTTGGACATTAACTATGGCTACACCTTC.

The chain carries TRBV27 and TRBJ2-7, with 9 bases fitting TRBD1. V shed 6 bases, J shed 0 bases, and the junction held 3 bases outside the gene matches. The CDR3 is made up of 14 amino acids. Looked up from germline, CDR1 is MNHEY and CDR2 is SMNVEV (reference sequence). In DNA, the CDR3 is TGTGCCAGCAGGGGGACAGGGCGCTCCTACGAGCAGTACTTC. Translated, it gives CASRGTGRSYEQYF.

This sequence joins TRBV5-1 and TRBJ1-4, with D perhaps matching TRBD1 (5 bases). The ends were cut back, 1 base at V and 5 bases at J, with 12 bases in the middle. CDR3 length: 15 residues. Germline V gene lookup returns CDR1 SGHRS and CDR2 YFSETQ. CDR3 sequence: CASSLNTGENEKLFF. In DNA, the CDR3 is TGCGCCAGCAGCTTGAACACAGGAGAGAATGAAAAACTGTTTTTT.

The CDR3 spells CASSLTAQGSTEAFF. In DNA, the CDR3 is TGCGCCAGCAGCCTAACAGCACAGGGGAGCACTGAAGCTTTCTTT. The chain employs TRBV5-1 and TRBJ1-1; 7 bases are shared with TRBD1. V shed 4 bases, J shed 4 bases, and the junction held 10 bases outside the gene matches. This CDR3 contains 15 residues. Germline lookup yields CDR1 SGHRS and CDR2 YFSETQ.

The V and J genes are TRBV10-1 and TRBJ2-2; 9 bases align to TRBD1. The germline V gene encodes CDR1 WNHNN and CDR2 SYGVQD (reference sequence). The V gene end was trimmed by 0 bases and the J gene end by 1 base; junction bases not matched to a gene: 3. This CDR3 contains 17 residues. CDR3 nucleotide sequence: TGCGCCAGCAGTGAGTCTTGGGACAGGGAGAACACCGGGGAGCTGTTTTTT. Protein product: CASSESWDRENTGELFF.

J is TRBJ2-1 and V is TRBV24-1; the match to TRBD2 covers 9 bases. Per the germline V gene, CDR1 is KGHDR and CDR2 is SFDVKD. This CDR3 region has 16 residues. V was pared by 4 bases and J by 7 bases, with 10 bases of the junction left unmatched. The CDR3 loop is CATSEASGRRLNEQFF. CDR3 DNA sequence: TGTGCCACCAGTGAGGCCAGCGGGAGGAGGTTAAATGAGCAGTTCTTC.

The chain is built from TRBV14 and TRBJ1-2; D is ambiguous. This CDR3 contains 13 residues. Between the trimmed V and J ends, which lost 4 bases and 4 bases, there was a span of 10 bases. Per the germline V gene, CDR1 is SGHDN and CDR2 is FVKESK. The CDR3 DNA reads as TGTGCCAGCAGCCGGGAGTATCGCTATGGCTACACCTTC. It is translated as CASSREYRYGYTF.

V gene TRBV6-1 combines with J gene TRBJ2-2; the match to TRBD2 covers 9 bases. Germline V gene sequence: CDR1 MNHNS, CDR2 SASEGT. V lost 3 bases and J lost 0; bases outside the gene matches: 2. CDR3 length: 16 residues. The DNA for the CDR3 is TGTGCCAGCAGTGAGTCTAGCGGGACGAACACCGGGGAGCTGTTTTTT. Translated: CASSESSGTNTGELFF.

V and J are TRBV24-1 and TRBJ1-5; D is ambiguous. The germline V gene encodes CDR1 KGHDR and CDR2 SFDVKD. This CDR3 has 13 residues. Deletions cut 5 bases from V and 1 base from J, with 5 bases between. The CDR3: CATSAVSNQPQHF. CDR3 nucleotide sequence: TGTGCCACCAGTGCGGTCAGCAATCAGCCCCAGCATTTT.

The chain couples TRBV11-2 to TRBJ2-7; 8 nucleotides match TRBD1. Trimming at V came to 3 bases and at J to 2 bases, leaving 6 bases not matched to a gene. CDR1 and CDR2 (germline): SGHAT, FQNNGV. The CDR3 contains 15 residues. The CDR3 region has the DNA TGTGCCAGCAGCTTGGGACAGGCGGTTCCCTACGAGCAGTACTTC. Protein: CASSLGQAVPYEQYF. The full variable domain, completed using reference TRBV11-2 and TRBJ2-7, is EAGVAQSPRYKIIEKRQSVAFWCNPISGHATLYWYQQILGQGPKLLIQFQNNGVVDDSQLPKDRFSAERLKGVDSTLKIQPAKLEDSAVYLCASSLGQAVPYEQYFGPGTRLTVT.

This chain links TRBV27 with TRBJ2-1, with D perhaps matching TRBD2 (6 bases). The CDR3 contains 15 residues. V shed 1 base and J shed 1 base, with 8 bases lying between them. From germline, CDR1 is MNHEY and CDR2 SMNVEV (reference sequence). CDR3 in DNA: TGTGCCAGCAGTTTATGGGACTCATCCTACAATGAGCAGTTCTTC. This translates into CASSLWDSSYNEQFF.

The rearrangement uses TRBV5-1 and TRBJ1-4; possibly TRBD1 for D (6 bases). V dropped 5 bases and J dropped 0 bases, with 8 bases sitting between them. The CDR3 contains 14 residues. From germline, CDR1 is SGHRS and CDR2 YFSETQ. This CDR3 is CASRQGATNEKLFF. CDR3 nucleotide sequence: TGCGCCAGCAGACAGGGTGCAACTAATGAAAAACTGTTTTTT.

The chain employs TRBV12-3 or TRBV12-4 and TRBJ1-2; D is ambiguous. Trimming stripped 1 base from V and 5 bases from J, with 8 bases between. The CDR3 runs to 13 residues. In DNA form, the CDR3 reads TGTGCCAGCAGTTTAGGGGAGGAGTATGGCTACACCTTC. Amino acid sequence: CASSLGEEYGYTF.

This clone was seen only once. The chain couples TRBV7-3 to TRBJ1-1, with a possible D match to TRBD1 (5 bases). Trimming pared 4 bases from V and 4 bases from J, leaving 13 bases between. The germline V gene encodes CDR1 SGHTA and CDR2 FQGTGA. This CDR3 has 14 residues. CDR3 DNA sequence: TGTGCCAGCAGCTCCGACCCCGACAGCACTGAAGCTTTCTTT. Translated, it gives CASSSDPDSTEAFF.

This clone was found once. The rearrangement joins TRBV6-5 to TRBJ2-3; 7 nucleotides agree with TRBD2. With V trimmed by 2 bases and J by 6 bases, 8 bases remained unmatched. The germline CDR1 and CDR2 sequences are MNHEY and SVGAGI. This CDR3 has 15 amino acids. The CDR3 region has the DNA TGTGCCAGCAGTTACCTAAGCGGGATGGGGGATACGCAGTATTTT. Residues: CASSYLSGMGDTQYF.

This sequence joins TRBV5-6 and TRBJ2-7; maybe TRBD2 (6 bases). The CDR3 sequence is 15 residues long. Germline V gene sequence: CDR1 SGHDT, CDR2 YYEEEE. V lost 0 bases and J lost 6, with 16 bases in between. The CDR3: CASSLAGSRASEQYF. The CDR3 nucleotides read TGTGCCAGCAGCTTGGCCGGGAGCCGGGCCTCCGAGCAGTACTTC. The entire variable domain, with the rest obtained from reference TRBV5-6 and TRBJ2-7, is as follows: DAGVTQSPTHLIKTRGQQVTLRCSPKSGHDTVSWYQQALGQGPQFIFQYYEEEERQRGNFPDRFSGHQFPNYSSELNVNALLLGDSALYLCASSLAGSRASEQYFGPGTRLTVT.

Only a few counts were recorded for this clone. This chain links TRBV7-2 with TRBJ1-5; 8 bases are shared with TRBD1. Germline CDR1 reads SGHTA; CDR2 reads FQGNSA. The CDR3 has 18 amino acids. The V segment lost 2 bases and the J segment 1 base; nucleotides outside the gene matches: 10. CDR3 amino acids: CASSLKARTGRSNQPQHF. CDR3 nucleotides: TGTGCCAGCAGCTTAAAGGCACGGACAGGGCGAAGCAATCAGCCCCAGCATTTT.

This sequence joins TRBV25-1 and TRBJ2-5, with TRBD1 matching 11 bases. Germline V gene sequence: CDR1 MGHDK, CDR2 SYGVNS. Trimming took 6 bases from V and 4 from J; bases not matched to a gene: 10. This CDR3 comprises 16 residues. The CDR3 DNA reads as TGTGCCAGCAGACCCGGACAGGGGGCTAGGGGAGAGACCCAGTACTTC. This codes for CASRPGQGARGETQYF.

The CDR3 protein is CASSLDLTRVFF. The CDR3, as DNA: TGTGCCAGCAGCTTAGATCTGACCCGGGTGTTTTTT. V and J are TRBV7-9 and TRBJ1-4; D gene unclear. From germline, CDR1 is SEHNR and CDR2 FQNEAQ (reference sequence). Trimming left V 1 base short and J 15 bases short, with 12 bases between. The CDR3 runs 12 residues.